Each of the 16 T cell receptor beta chains below was sequenced from the same sample in a study of T cells after yellow fever vaccination. MiXCR, applied by TCRdb to the 5' RACE reads, yields one record per CDR3 protein. The sample consists of around 140,000 distinct CDR3 sequences, under 8% of them appearing once. This specimen consisted of CD4+ T cells sorted from PBMCs, obtained 10 days after the yellow fever booster vaccination. These TCRs come from a man aged 25-45 years who received the YFV17D yellow fever vaccine.

In this sample, this clonotype turned up many times. The genes are TRBV7-2 and TRBJ2-5; 7 nucleotides line up with TRBD1. The CDR3 is 15 residues long. Looked up from germline, CDR1 is SGHTA and CDR2 is FQGNSA. With V trimmed by 5 bases and J by 2 bases, 8 bases remained unmatched. This CDR3 is CASSAITGAQETQYF. The CDR3 bases are TGTGCCAGCAGCGCTATAACAGGGGCGCAAGAGACCCAGTACTTC.

Concerning this clonotype itself: Being one base from a much bigger clone, this may be a read error. The chain has TRBV3-1 and TRBJ2-5; 11 bases match TRBD2. The CDR3 consists of 14 residues. The germline gives CDR1 LGHDT, CDR2 YNNKEL (reference sequence). V was clipped by 6 bases and J by 4 bases; unmatched bases: 4. The CDR3 DNA follows: TGTGCCAGCAGTCAGGGACTAGCGGCAGAGACCCAGTACTTC. Translation: CASSQGLAAETQYF.

In this sample, this clonotype turned up many times. The chain employs TRBV2 and TRBJ2-7; no definite D call. The CDR3 is made up of 12 amino acids. Germline V lookup: CDR1 SNHLY, CDR2 FYNNEI. V was pared by 4 bases and J by 2 bases, with 6 bases between. This CDR3 is CASSVGPYEQYF. DNA of the CDR3: TGTGCCAGCAGTGTTGGACCCTACGAGCAGTACTTC.

This clonotype was recorded at least ten times. In nucleotides, the CDR3 is TGCAGTTCCTCGACAGGAGGGGATGAGCAGTTCTTC. As protein: CSSSTGGDEQFF. V and J are TRBV20-1 and TRBJ2-1, with D tentatively TRBD1 or TRBD2 (6 bases each). Trimming stripped 8 bases from V and 8 bases from J, with 16 bases between. The germline V gene has CDR1 DFQATT and CDR2 SNEGSKA (reference sequence). The CDR3 is made up of 12 amino acids.

This clonotype was seen many times. The CDR3 is CASSPRTGGGETQYF. CDR3 DNA sequence: TGTGCCAGCAGTCCACGGACAGGGGGGGGAGAGACCCAGTACTTC. The genes are TRBV7-2 and TRBJ2-5; 10 bases are shared with TRBD1. Germline CDR1 SGHTA, CDR2 FQGNSA. This CDR3 contains 15 residues. Unmatched junction bases numbered 8, after V lost 6 bases and J lost 4 bases.

This clonotype was found a few times. The chain recombines TRBV5-4 with TRBJ2-1, with D tentatively TRBD2 (6 bases). The CDR3 sequence is 16 residues long. Germline lookup yields CDR1 SGHNT and CDR2 YYREEE (reference sequence). Trimming pared 0 bases from V and 7 bases from J, leaving 17 bases between. CDR3 nucleotide sequence: TGTGCCAGCAGCTTGGCCTTGCCGGGAGAAAGTAATGAGCAGTTCTTC. Residues: CASSLALPGESNEQFF.

This clonotype has a count of ten or more. This chain links TRBV7-2 with TRBJ2-7, with D tentatively TRBD2 (6 bases). CDR3 length: 16 amino acids. Trimming took off 1 base at V and 2 bases at J, with 15 bases between the two ends. CDR1 is SGHTA and CDR2 is FQGNSA in the germline V gene. As DNA, the CDR3 is TGTGCCAGCAGCTTAGTGGCTAGCGACGCCACCTACGAGCAGTACTTC. Protein sequence: CASSLVASDATYEQYF.

This clonotype appeared many times. The CDR3 here is CASSYSAGSYNSPLHF. In nucleotides, the CDR3 is TGTGCCAGCAGTTATTCGGCAGGCTCCTATAATTCACCCCTCCACTTT. The gene calls are TRBV6-5 and TRBJ1-6; D gene unclear. This CDR3 is built from 16 residues. Germline loops: CDR1 MNHEY, CDR2 SVGAGI. V gave up 3 bases and J gave up 0 bases, with 9 bases separating them.

J is TRBJ2-5 and V is TRBV30; D perhaps matches TRBD2 (5 bases). CDR3 size: 14 residues. Trimming shortened V by 5 bases and J by 0 bases, and 13 bases separated the two germline ends. The germline gives CDR1 GTSNPN, CDR2 SVGIG (reference sequence). The CDR3 here is CAWGRRRDQETQYF. The CDR3 nucleotides are TGTGCCTGGGGTCGGAGGCGGGACCAAGAGACCCAGTACTTC.

The rearrangement uses TRBV5-1 and TRBJ2-2; no definite D call. The CDR3 has 15 amino acids. Germline V gene sequence: CDR1 SGHRS, CDR2 YFSETQ. Trimming took 4 bases from V and 0 from J, leaving 10 bases between them. As DNA, the CDR3 is TGCGCCAGCAGCGAAATTCAGACGAACACCGGGGAGCTGTTTTTT. This translates into CASSEIQTNTGELFF.

This clonotype was counted at least ten times. DNA for the CDR3: TGTGCCAGCAAGGGGGCGCCTTCCGGGGAGCTGTTTTTT. It is translated as CASKGAPSGELFF. The chain recombines TRBV2 with TRBJ2-2; 7 bases are shared with TRBD1. Trimming at V came to 7 bases and at J to 6 bases, leaving 5 bases not matched to a gene. The CDR3 length is 13 residues. The germline V gene has CDR1 SNHLY and CDR2 FYNNEI.

This clonotype was seen many times. J is TRBJ2-3 and V is TRBV5-4, with 8 bases aligning to TRBD1. The CDR3 covers 15 residues. Germline loops: CDR1 SGHNT, CDR2 YYREEE (reference sequence). V lost 0 bases and J lost 3; bases outside the gene matches: 3. The CDR3 protein is CASSLGTGMTDTQYF. CDR3 nucleotide sequence: TGTGCCAGCAGCTTGGGGACAGGGATGACAGATACGCAGTATTTT.

This clonotype has just a few counts. The chain couples TRBV28 to TRBJ2-7, with TRBD1 matching 7 bases. Germline values: CDR1 MDHEN, CDR2 SYDVKM. V trimming: 7 bases; J trimming: 2 bases; junction bases outside the gene matches: 11. This CDR3 region has 15 residues. In DNA form, the CDR3 reads TGTGCCAGCAACTCCGAGGGGGCGCCGGCCTACGAGCAGTACTTC. It encodes CASNSEGAPAYEQYF. The full variable domain, in which reference TRBV28 and TRBJ2-7 provide the parts outside the CDR3, is DVKVTQSSRYLVKRTGEKVFLECVQDMDHENMFWYRQDPGLGLRLIYFSYDVKMKEKGDIPEGYSVSREKKERFSLILESASTNQTSMYLCASNSEGAPAYEQYFGPGTRLTVT.

In its sample, this clonotype was seen many times. The V call is TRBV29-1, the J call TRBJ2-5; maybe TRBD1 (6 bases). The CDR3 contains 11 residues. Trimming removed 7 bases from V and 10 bases from J, with 16 bases in between. Germline loops: CDR1 SQVTM, CDR2 ANQGSEA. CDR3: CSGGQQEGQYF. In DNA, the CDR3 is TGCAGCGGGGGGCAGCAAGAGGGCCAGTACTTC.

This clonotype was detected ten times or more. This chain joins TRBV7-8 and TRBJ1-3; D is ambiguous. Trimming stripped 0 bases from V and 6 bases from J, with 18 bases between. This CDR3 region has 17 residues. Germline V gene sequence: CDR1 SGHVS, CDR2 FQNEAQ. CDR3 DNA: TGTGCCAGCAGCTTAGCGCAGTACGGATCGAGCGTAAACACCATATATTTT. As protein: CASSLAQYGSSVNTIYF.

This clonotype was observed at least ten times. The J gene is TRBJ2-5, the V gene TRBV28; 9 nucleotides match TRBD2. Germline V gives CDR1 MDHEN, CDR2 SYDVKM. The ends lost 6 bases at V and 3 bases at J; junction bases unmatched: 8. CDR3 length: 15 residues. CDR3 sequence (DNA): TGTGCCAGCAGCCTGGGGGGACTAGCAGAAGAGACCCAGTACTTC. Translation gives CASSLGGLAEETQYF.